This TCR beta chain was captured by sequencing in a study of blood T cell repertoires in COVID-19. Study background: Samples of COVID-19 (acute and convalescent) were obtained from the United States, Italy and Spain. T cells, B-cell-depleted T cells, or PBMCs provided the cDNA or gDNA that served as material.

The sample holds a few counts of this clone. The V gene lost 2 bases and the J gene lost 0 bases, with 7 bases spanning the gap. The CDR3 has 14 amino acids. Germline lookup yields CDR1 KGHSH and CDR2 LQKENI. Original data processing: Quantification of nucleated cells was approximated via reference gene primer amplification. The method was immunoSEQ multiplex PCR; TCRdb's version includes in-frame clones alone and lacks a portion of them. Clonal size and the V and J genes are those of that table, whereas D and trimming came from the DNA. The sample lists about 140,000 clones; approximately 91% were seen once.

Sequencing was done on a sample of peripheral blood. The sequence derives from a man aged 45-60 years with active or convalescent COVID-19. The chain uses TRBV18 and TRBJ1-1; D might be TRBD1 (6 bases). The CDR3 DNA reads TGTGCCAGCTCACCAGGACAGATGAACACTGAAGCTTTCTTT. Its translation: CASSPGQMNTEAFF.